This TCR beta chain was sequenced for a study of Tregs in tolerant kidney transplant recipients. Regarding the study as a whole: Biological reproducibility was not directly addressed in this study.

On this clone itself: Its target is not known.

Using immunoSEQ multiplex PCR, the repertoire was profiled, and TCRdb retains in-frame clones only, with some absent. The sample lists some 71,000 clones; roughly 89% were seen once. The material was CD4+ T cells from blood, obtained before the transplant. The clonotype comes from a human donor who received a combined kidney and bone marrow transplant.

This CDR3 is CASSLLLAGVNEQFF. The DNA of the CDR3 is TGTGCCAGCAGTTTATTGCTAGCGGGAGTGAATGAGCAGTTCTTC. The chain carries TRBV28 and TRBJ2-1; 10 bases line up with TRBD2. V was pared by 1 base and J by 7 bases, with 4 bases of the junction left unmatched. Germline V gene data show CDR1 as MDHEN and CDR2 as SYDVKM. The CDR3 sequence is 15 residues long.